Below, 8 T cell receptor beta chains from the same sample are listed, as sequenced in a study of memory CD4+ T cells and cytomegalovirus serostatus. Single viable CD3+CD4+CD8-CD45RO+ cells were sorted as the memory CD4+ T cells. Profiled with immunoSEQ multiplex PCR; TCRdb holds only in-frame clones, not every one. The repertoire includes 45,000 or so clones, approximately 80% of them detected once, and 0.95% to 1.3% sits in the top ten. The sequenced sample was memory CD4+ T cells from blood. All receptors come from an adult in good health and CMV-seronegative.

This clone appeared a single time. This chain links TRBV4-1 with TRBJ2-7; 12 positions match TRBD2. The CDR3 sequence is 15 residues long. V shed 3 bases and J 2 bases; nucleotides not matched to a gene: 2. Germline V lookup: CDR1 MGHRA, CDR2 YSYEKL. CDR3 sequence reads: CASSQLAGGPYEQYF. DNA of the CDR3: TGCGCCAGCAGCCAGCTAGCGGGAGGGCCCTACGAGCAGTACTTC.

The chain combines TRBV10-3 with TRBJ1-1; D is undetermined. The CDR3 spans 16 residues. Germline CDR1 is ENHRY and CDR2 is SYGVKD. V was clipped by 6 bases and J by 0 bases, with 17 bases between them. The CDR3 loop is CAISTEPTGVNTEAFF. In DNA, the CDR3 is TGTGCCATCAGCACCGAGCCGACCGGGGTGAACACTGAAGCTTTCTTT.

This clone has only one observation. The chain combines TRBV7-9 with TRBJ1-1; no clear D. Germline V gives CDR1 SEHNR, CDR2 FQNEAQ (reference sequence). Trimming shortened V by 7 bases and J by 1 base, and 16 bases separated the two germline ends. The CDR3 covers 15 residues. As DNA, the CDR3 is TGTGCCAGCACCCGCCTTACCGCCCGGAACACTGAAGCTTTCTTT. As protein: CASTRLTARNTEAFF.

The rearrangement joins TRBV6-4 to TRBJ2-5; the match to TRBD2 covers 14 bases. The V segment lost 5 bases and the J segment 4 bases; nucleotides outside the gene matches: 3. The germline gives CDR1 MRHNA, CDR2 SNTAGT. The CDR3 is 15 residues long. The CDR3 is CASSSTSGRGETQYF. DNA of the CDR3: TGTGCCAGCAGTTCGACTAGCGGGAGGGGAGAGACCCAGTACTTC.

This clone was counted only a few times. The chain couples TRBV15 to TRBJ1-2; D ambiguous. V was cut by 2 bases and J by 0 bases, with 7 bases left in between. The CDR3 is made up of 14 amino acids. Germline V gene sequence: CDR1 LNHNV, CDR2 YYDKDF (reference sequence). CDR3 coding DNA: TGTGCCACCAGCAGATACGAAGCTAACTATGGCTACACCTTC. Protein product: CATSRYEANYGYTF.

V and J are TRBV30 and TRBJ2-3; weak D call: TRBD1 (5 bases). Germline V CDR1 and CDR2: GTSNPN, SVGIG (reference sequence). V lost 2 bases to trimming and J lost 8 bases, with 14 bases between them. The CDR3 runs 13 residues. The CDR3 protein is CAWSRGQRGTQYF. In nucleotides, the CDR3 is TGTGCCTGGAGTCGTGGTCAAAGGGGTACGCAGTATTTT.

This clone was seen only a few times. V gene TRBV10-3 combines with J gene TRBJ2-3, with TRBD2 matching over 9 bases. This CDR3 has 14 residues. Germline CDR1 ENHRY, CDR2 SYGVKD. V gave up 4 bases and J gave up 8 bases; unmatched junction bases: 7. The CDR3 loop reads CAISGGGGPGTQYF. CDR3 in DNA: TGTGCCATCAGTGGCGGGGGGGGGCCCGGTACGCAGTATTTT.

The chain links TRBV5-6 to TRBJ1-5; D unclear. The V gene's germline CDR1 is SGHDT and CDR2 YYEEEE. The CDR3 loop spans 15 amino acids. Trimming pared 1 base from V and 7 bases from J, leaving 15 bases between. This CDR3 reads CASSLRRYTGQPQHF. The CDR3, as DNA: TGTGCCAGCAGCTTGAGGCGGTACACGGGGCAGCCCCAGCATTTT.